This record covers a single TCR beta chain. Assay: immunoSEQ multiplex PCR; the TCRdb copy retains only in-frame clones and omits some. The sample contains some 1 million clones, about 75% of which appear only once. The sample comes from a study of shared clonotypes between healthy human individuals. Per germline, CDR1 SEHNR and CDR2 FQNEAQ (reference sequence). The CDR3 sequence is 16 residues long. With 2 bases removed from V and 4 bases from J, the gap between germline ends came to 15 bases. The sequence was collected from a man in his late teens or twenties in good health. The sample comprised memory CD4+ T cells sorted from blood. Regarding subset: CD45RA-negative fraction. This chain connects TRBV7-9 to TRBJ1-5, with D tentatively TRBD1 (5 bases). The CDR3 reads CASSLSTGIHNQPQHF. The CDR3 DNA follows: TGTGCCAGCAGCTTAAGTACAGGAATTCATAATCAGCCCCAGCATTTT.